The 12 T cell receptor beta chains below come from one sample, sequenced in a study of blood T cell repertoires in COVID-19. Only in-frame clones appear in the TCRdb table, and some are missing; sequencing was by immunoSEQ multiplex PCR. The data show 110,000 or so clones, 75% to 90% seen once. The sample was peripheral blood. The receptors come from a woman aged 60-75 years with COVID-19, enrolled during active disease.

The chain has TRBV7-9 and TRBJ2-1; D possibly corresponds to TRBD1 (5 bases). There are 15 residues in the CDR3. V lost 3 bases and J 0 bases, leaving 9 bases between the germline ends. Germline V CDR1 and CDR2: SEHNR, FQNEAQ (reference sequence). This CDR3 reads CASSFKGPSYNEQFF. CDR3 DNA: TGTGCCAGCAGCTTCAAGGGGCCCTCCTACAATGAGCAGTTCTTC.

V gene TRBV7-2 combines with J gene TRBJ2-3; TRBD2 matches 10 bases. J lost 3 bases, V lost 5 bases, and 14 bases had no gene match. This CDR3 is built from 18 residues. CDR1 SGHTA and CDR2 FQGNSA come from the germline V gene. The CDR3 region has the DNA TGTGCCAGCAGCCTCCGGGTAGCGGGGGGCATAGGGACAGATACGCAGTATTTT. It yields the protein CASSLRVAGGIGTDTQYF.

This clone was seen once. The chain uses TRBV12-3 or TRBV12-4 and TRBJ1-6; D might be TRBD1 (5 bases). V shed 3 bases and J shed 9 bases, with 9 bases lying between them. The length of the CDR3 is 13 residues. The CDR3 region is CASSFFGGSPLHF. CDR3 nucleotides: TGTGCCAGCAGTTTTTTCGGGGGTTCACCCCTCCACTTT.

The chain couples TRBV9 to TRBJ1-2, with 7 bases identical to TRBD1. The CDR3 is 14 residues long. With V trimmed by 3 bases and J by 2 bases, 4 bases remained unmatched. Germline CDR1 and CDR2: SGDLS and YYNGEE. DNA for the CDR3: TGTGCCAGCAGCGCTTGGGACAGCAACTATGGCTACACCTTC. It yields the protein CASSAWDSNYGYTF.

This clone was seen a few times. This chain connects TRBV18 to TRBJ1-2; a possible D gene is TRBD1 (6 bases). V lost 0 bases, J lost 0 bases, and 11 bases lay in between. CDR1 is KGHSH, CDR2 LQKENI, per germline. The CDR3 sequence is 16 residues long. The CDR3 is CASSPPVQGPNYGYTF. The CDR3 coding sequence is TGTGCCAGCTCACCACCGGTACAGGGCCCTAACTATGGCTACACCTTC.

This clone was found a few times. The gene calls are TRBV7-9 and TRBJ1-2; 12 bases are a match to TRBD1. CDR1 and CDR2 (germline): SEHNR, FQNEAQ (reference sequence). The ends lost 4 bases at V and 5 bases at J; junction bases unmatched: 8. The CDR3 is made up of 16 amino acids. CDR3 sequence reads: CASSSTGQGARYGYTF. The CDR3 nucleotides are TGTGCCAGCAGCTCCACGGGACAGGGGGCGAGGTATGGCTACACCTTC. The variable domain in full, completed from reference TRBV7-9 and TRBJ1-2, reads DTGVSQNPRHKITKRGQNVTFRCDPISEHNRLYWYRQTLGQGPEFLTYFQNEAQLEKSRLLSDRFSAERPKGSFSTLEIQRTEQGDSAMYLCASSSTGQGARYGYTFGSGTRLTVV.

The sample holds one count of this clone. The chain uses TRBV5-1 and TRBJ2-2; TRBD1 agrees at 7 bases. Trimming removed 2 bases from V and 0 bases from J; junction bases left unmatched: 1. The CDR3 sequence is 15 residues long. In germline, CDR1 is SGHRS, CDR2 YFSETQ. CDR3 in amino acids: CASSFDRANTGELFF. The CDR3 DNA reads TGCGCCAGCAGCTTCGACAGGGCGAACACCGGGGAGCTGTTTTTT.

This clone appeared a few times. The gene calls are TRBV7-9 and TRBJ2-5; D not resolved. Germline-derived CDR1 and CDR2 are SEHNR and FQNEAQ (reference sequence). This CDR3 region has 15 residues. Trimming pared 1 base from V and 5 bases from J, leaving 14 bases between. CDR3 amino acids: CASSLGLGRVETQYF. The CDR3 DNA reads TGTGCCAGCAGCTTAGGATTAGGCCGGGTGGAGACCCAGTACTTC. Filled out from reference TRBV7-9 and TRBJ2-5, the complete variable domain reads DTGVSQNPRHKITKRGQNVTFRCDPISEHNRLYWYRQTLGQGPEFLTYFQNEAQLEKSRLLSDRFSAERPKGSFSTLEIQRTEQGDSAMYLCASSLGLGRVETQYFGPGTRLLVL.

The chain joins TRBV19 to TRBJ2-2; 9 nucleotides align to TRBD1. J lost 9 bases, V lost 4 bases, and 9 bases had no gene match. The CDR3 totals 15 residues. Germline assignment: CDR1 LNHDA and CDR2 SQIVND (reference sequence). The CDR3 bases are TGTGCCAGTAGTAGCGTCCCGGGACAGGGTAGGGAGCTGTTTTTT. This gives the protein CASSSVPGQGRELFF.

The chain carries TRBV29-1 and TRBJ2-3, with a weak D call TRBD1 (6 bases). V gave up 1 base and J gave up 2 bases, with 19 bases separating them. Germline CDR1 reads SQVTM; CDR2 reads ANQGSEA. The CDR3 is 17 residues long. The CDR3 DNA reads TGCAGCGTTGAAGTTCGGGACACCTACCGAACCACAGATACGCAGTATTTT. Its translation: CSVEVRDTYRTTDTQYF.

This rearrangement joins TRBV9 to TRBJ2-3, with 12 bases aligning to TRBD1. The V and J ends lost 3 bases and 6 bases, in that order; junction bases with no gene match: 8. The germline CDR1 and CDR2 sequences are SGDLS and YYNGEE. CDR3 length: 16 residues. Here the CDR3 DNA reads TGTGCCAGCAGCGCCCCCCGGGACAGGGGGCAGGATACGCAGTATTTT. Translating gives CASSAPRDRGQDTQYF.

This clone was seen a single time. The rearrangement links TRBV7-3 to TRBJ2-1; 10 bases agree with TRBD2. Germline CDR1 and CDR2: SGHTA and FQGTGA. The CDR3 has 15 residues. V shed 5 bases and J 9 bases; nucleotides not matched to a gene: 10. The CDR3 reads CASSQRGGRFGEQFF. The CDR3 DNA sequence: TGTGCCAGCAGCCAGCGGGGGGGTAGATTTGGTGAGCAGTTCTTC.